This is a list of T cell receptor beta chains from one sample in a study of blood T cell repertoires in COVID-19. Assay: immunoSEQ multiplex PCR; the TCRdb copy retains only in-frame clones and omits some. The sample has 55,000 or so clones; approximately 89% are singletons. The sequencing input was peripheral blood. The receptors come from a man aged 60-69 years with active or convalescent COVID-19. Both conserved end residues are part of each CDR3. The D gene is left open where the match is weak. The size of a clone is reported for some rows only, either as once, few or many, or as a class for expanded clones.

v_gene	j_gene	d_gene	abundance	CDR3aa	CDR3nt
TRBV5-1	TRBJ1-2	TRBD1	once	CASSTGTAGYGYTF	TGCGCCAGCAGCACCGGGACAGCTGGCTATGGCTACACCTTC
TRBV14	TRBJ1-1	NA	NA	CASSQSRNTEAFF	TGTGCCAGCAGCCAATCGAGGAACACTGAAGCTTTCTTT
TRBV2	TRBJ2-1	TRBD2	once	CASSAGDGTYNEQFF	TGTGCCAGCAGCGCGGGAGACGGCACCTACAATGAGCAGTTCTTC
TRBV5-1	TRBJ2-5	NA	once	CASSAASSSYQETQYF	TGCGCCAGCAGCGCGGCTAGCTCGTCTTACCAAGAGACCCAGTACTTC
TRBV5-1	TRBJ2-7	NA	NA	CASSPLRGSYEQYF	TGCGCCAGCAGCCCCCTTCGGGGCTCCTACGAGCAGTACTTC
TRBV2	TRBJ1-3	NA	once	CASSEAGTISGNTIYF	TGTGCCAGCAGTGAAGCCGGGACAATCTCTGGAAACACCATATATTTT
TRBV10-3	TRBJ2-5	TRBD2	few	CAISPGTSGGAYQETQYF	TGTGCCATCAGCCCCGGGACTAGCGGGGGAGCGTACCAAGAGACCCAGTACTTC
TRBV5-1	TRBJ1-1	NA	NA	CASSLNPQRREAFF	TGCGCCAGCAGCTTGAACCCACAAAGGAGGGAAGCTTTCTTT
TRBV19	TRBJ2-3	NA	NA	CASSMSRTDTQYF	TGTGCCAGTAGTATGTCGAGGACAGATACGCAGTATTTT
TRBV19	TRBJ2-1	TRBD2	NA	CASRQAGGPYNEQFF	TGTGCCAGTAGGCAAGCGGGGGGGCCATACAATGAGCAGTTCTTC
TRBV5-6	TRBJ1-2	TRBD1	NA	CASSSQGINYGYTF	TGTGCCAGCAGCTCACAGGGGATTAACTATGGCTACACCTTC
TRBV15	TRBJ2-1	NA	NA	CATGEVTVSYNEQFF	TGTGCCACTGGGGAGGTAACGGTCTCCTACAATGAGCAGTTCTTC
TRBV5-1	TRBJ2-3	TRBD2	NA	CASIGAGADTQYF	TGCGCCAGCATTGGGGCGGGGGCAGATACGCAGTATTTT
TRBV3-1/TRBV3-2	TRBJ2-1	NA	NA	CASSPTGLAFSYNEQFF	TGTGCCAGCAGCCCTACAGGGCTCGCCTTCTCCTACAATGAGCAGTTCTTC
TRBV5-1	TRBJ1-2	TRBD1	NA	CASSLQGARGYGYTF	TGCGCCAGCAGCTTACAGGGGGCGCGAGGCTATGGCTACACCTTC
TRBV4-2	TRBJ1-1	TRBD1	NA	CASSHTDRETEAFF	TGTGCCAGCAGCCATACCGACAGGGAGACTGAAGCTTTCTTT
TRBV10-2	TRBJ2-7	NA	NA	CASSGQPTGEQYF	TGCGCCAGCAGTGGGCAGCCAACCGGGGAGCAGTACTTC
TRBV5-1	TRBJ2-3	TRBD1	NA	CASSSGQNRGTQYF	TGCGCCAGCAGCTCGGGACAGAACAGAGGTACGCAGTATTTT